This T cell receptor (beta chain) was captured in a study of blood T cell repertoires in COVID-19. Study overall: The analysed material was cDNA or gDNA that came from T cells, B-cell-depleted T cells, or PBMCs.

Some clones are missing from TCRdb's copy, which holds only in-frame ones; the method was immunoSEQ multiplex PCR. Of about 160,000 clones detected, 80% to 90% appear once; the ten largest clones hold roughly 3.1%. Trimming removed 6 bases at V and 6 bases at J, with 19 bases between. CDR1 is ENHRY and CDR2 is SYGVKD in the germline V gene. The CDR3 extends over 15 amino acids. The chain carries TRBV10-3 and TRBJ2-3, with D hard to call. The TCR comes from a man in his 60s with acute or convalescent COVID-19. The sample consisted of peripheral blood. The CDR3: CAIRASLQRSDTQYF. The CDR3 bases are TGTGCCATCAGGGCCTCCCTCCAAAGGAGCGATACGCAGTATTTT.